This entry features one T cell receptor beta chain sequence. Its target is not known. This CDR3 contains 14 residues. From germline, CDR1 is SGHTA and CDR2 FQGNSA. The data were obtained in a study of T cells expressing NK-cell markers. On the study more broadly: The TCR beta repertoires were obtained from sorted CD3+CD56+NKG2C+, CD3+CD56+NKG2C- and CD3+CD56-NKG2C+ T cells. In the group of eight sequenced donors, seven were HCMV-seropositive and one was seronegative. Findings of the study overall: For about six donors, the dominant NKG2C+ clonotypes made up about 1.0-7.5% of their CD8+ T cells.

TCRdb reprocessed the 5' RACE reads, keeping one entry per CDR3 protein, no DNA. The sample table sets out 350,000 to 500,000 distinct CDR3 sequences. This chain connects TRBV7-2 to TRBJ2-3; TCRdb indicates TRBD1, and absent DNA this call remains unverified. This TCR derives from a woman aged 18-69 years in good health. Material for sequencing was blood T cells: a sorted CD56 or NKG2C T cell subset, CD4+ or CD8+ T cells, or bulk PBMC T cells (not recorded which). The CDR3 is CASSPPGAWDTQYF.